The rows below give T cell receptor beta chains drawn from one sample of a study of naive and memory T cell subsets. TCRdb re-derived calls from the UMI-ligation and nested PCR reads in MiXCR, one entry per CDR3 protein. The sample gives about 120,000 distinct CDR3 sequences, 36% of which show up once; 0.8% to 1% is in the top ten. What was sequenced was central memory CD4+ T cells from blood. The source is a human donor in good health. CDR3s include the opening cysteine and the closing phenylalanine or tryptophan. D genes are given only for firm matches. Only some rows state a clone size, as once, few, many or a class for expanded clones.

D gene: -; J gene: TRBJ1-4; clone size: -; V gene: TRBV29-1; CDR3 DNA: TGCAGCGTGGGTTCAGGGAGAGAAAAACTGTTTTTT; CDR3 protein: CSVGSGREKLFF
D gene: -; J gene: TRBJ2-3; clone size: -; V gene: TRBV5-1; CDR3 DNA: TGCGCCAGCAGCTTGGATGGCCACACAGATACGCAGTATTTT; CDR3 protein: CASSLDGHTDTQYF
D gene: -; J gene: TRBJ1-1; clone size: -; V gene: TRBV20-1; CDR3 DNA: TGCAGTGCGGAGCATGGAGGCAGCGAAGCTTTCTTT; CDR3 protein: CSAEHGGSEAFF
D gene: -; J gene: TRBJ1-2; clone size: -; V gene: TRBV20-1; CDR3 DNA: TGCAGTGCTAGAGAAAACCGGGGGGGAAACTATGGCTACACCTTC; CDR3 protein: CSARENRGGNYGYTF
D gene: -; J gene: TRBJ2-2; clone size: -; V gene: TRBV11-2; CDR3 DNA: TGTGCCAGCAGCAATACCCACGGCACCGGGGAGCTGTTTTTT; CDR3 protein: CASSNTHGTGELFF
D gene: TRBD1; J gene: TRBJ2-7; clone size: -; V gene: TRBV28; CDR3 DNA: TGTGCCAGCTTCCCCGGGACAGGGGTTGGCGAGCAGTACTTC; CDR3 protein: CASFPGTGVGEQYF
D gene: TRBD1; J gene: TRBJ1-5; clone size: few; V gene: TRBV19; CDR3 DNA: TGTGCCAGTAAGGACAGGGATGGGCAGCCCCAGCATTTT; CDR3 protein: CASKDRDGQPQHF
D gene: -; J gene: TRBJ1-5; clone size: -; V gene: TRBV12-3/TRBV12-4; CDR3 DNA: TGTGCCAGCAGACCGGGACGGACGACATATAGCAATCAGCCCCAGCATTTT; CDR3 protein: CASRPGRTTYSNQPQHF
D gene: TRBD1; J gene: TRBJ2-7; clone size: few; V gene: TRBV5-1; CDR3 DNA: TGCGCCAGCAGCTTCCGGGACAGGGGGACCGAGCAGTACTTC; CDR3 protein: CASSFRDRGTEQYF
D gene: TRBD2; J gene: TRBJ2-4; clone size: many; V gene: TRBV11-2; CDR3 DNA: TGTGCCAGCAGCTTTTTCGGGACTATAGCCAAAAACATTCAGTACTTC; CDR3 protein: CASSFFGTIAKNIQYF
D gene: TRBD2; J gene: TRBJ2-5; clone size: -; V gene: TRBV29-1; CDR3 DNA: TGCAGCGTTGGAGAGACTAGCGGGAGGGCCGGGACCCAGTACTTC; CDR3 protein: CSVGETSGRAGTQYF
D gene: -; J gene: TRBJ2-7; clone size: -; V gene: TRBV30; CDR3 DNA: TGTGCCTGGAGTGCTCTCCAGGGAACCCTTTCCTACGAGCAGTACTTC; CDR3 protein: CAWSALQGTLSYEQYF
D gene: -; J gene: TRBJ2-5; clone size: -; V gene: TRBV19; CDR3 DNA: TGTGCCAGTAACCCTTCAGCCACCATCGGAGAGACCCAGTACTTC; CDR3 protein: CASNPSATIGETQYF
D gene: TRBD2; J gene: TRBJ2-3; clone size: -; V gene: TRBV7-2; CDR3 DNA: TGTGCCAGCAGCTTCGGACTAGCGAAAACAGATACGCAGTATTTT; CDR3 protein: CASSFGLAKTDTQYF
D gene: TRBD2; J gene: TRBJ2-3; clone size: few; V gene: TRBV15; CDR3 DNA: TGTGCCACCAGCAGAGGCGGGAGCGGTGATACGCAGTATTTT; CDR3 protein: CATSRGGSGDTQYF
D gene: -; J gene: TRBJ1-5; clone size: -; V gene: TRBV2; CDR3 DNA: TGTGCCAGCAGGGGAGGCGGGATTAGCAATCAGCCCCAGCATTTT; CDR3 protein: CASRGGGISNQPQHF
D gene: -; J gene: TRBJ2-5; clone size: -; V gene: TRBV6-5; CDR3 DNA: TGTGCCGCCGGACGTGGGGGGCAAGAGACCCAGTACTTC; CDR3 protein: CAAGRGGQETQYF
D gene: TRBD2; J gene: TRBJ2-5; clone size: -; V gene: TRBV29-1; CDR3 DNA: TGCAGCGTTCTAGCGGGAGGTCGGGAAGAGACCCAGTACTTC; CDR3 protein: CSVLAGGREETQYF
D gene: TRBD2; J gene: TRBJ2-7; clone size: few; V gene: TRBV20-1; CDR3 DNA: TGCAGTGCTAGCCCCTGGGGGGGGGTTCGCAACGAGCAGTACTTC; CDR3 protein: CSASPWGGVRNEQYF
D gene: -; J gene: TRBJ1-2; clone size: once; V gene: TRBV5-1; CDR3 DNA: TGCGCCAGCAGCTCGACAAACACTGGGGACTATGGCTACACCTTC; CDR3 protein: CASSSTNTGDYGYTF
D gene: -; J gene: TRBJ2-3; clone size: few; V gene: TRBV7-2; CDR3 DNA: TGTGCCAGCAGCTTAGGGGGGGGCCCCTGGGATACGCAGTATTTT; CDR3 protein: CASSLGGGPWDTQYF
D gene: -; J gene: TRBJ2-6; clone size: few; V gene: TRBV28; CDR3 DNA: TGTGCCAGCAGAGGGCGGTCTGGGGCCAACGTCCTGACTTTC; CDR3 protein: CASRGRSGANVLTF
D gene: -; J gene: TRBJ1-6; clone size: few; V gene: TRBV11-2; CDR3 DNA: TGTGCCAGCAGCCGCGTGGGGGGGACTCATTCACCCCTCCACTTT; CDR3 protein: CASSRVGGTHSPLHF
D gene: -; J gene: TRBJ2-1; clone size: -; V gene: TRBV27; CDR3 DNA: TGTGCCAGCAGTAACCTAGCAGCAAACACCAATGAGCAGTTCTTC; CDR3 protein: CASSNLAANTNEQFF
D gene: TRBD2; J gene: TRBJ2-3; clone size: -; V gene: TRBV20-1; CDR3 DNA: TGCAGTGGTAAAGCGGGAGTCGGCACAGATACGCAGTATTTT; CDR3 protein: CSGKAGVGTDTQYF
D gene: TRBD1; J gene: TRBJ1-2; clone size: few; V gene: TRBV5-4; CDR3 DNA: TGTGCCAGCAGCTTGCTGACAGGGGTAGGCTACACCTTC; CDR3 protein: CASSLLTGVGYTF
D gene: -; J gene: TRBJ2-7; clone size: -; V gene: TRBV29-1; CDR3 DNA: TGCAGCGTTGGATGGGCCTCCAGCTCCTACGAGCAGTACTTC; CDR3 protein: CSVGWASSSYEQYF
D gene: -; J gene: TRBJ2-2; clone size: -; V gene: TRBV29-1; CDR3 DNA: TGCAGCGTTGAAGGAACCAGGCGGGGAGGGGAGCTGTTTTTT; CDR3 protein: CSVEGTRRGGELFF
D gene: -; J gene: TRBJ2-1; clone size: few; V gene: TRBV15; CDR3 DNA: TGTGCCACCAGCAGAGCAGCGGCGGTTAACTACAATGAGCAGTTCTTC; CDR3 protein: CATSRAAAVNYNEQFF
D gene: TRBD2; J gene: TRBJ2-1; clone size: -; V gene: TRBV9; CDR3 DNA: TGTGCCAGCAGCGTAGGGGGTGGAGGGAGGGGAGAGCAGTTCTTC; CDR3 protein: CASSVGGGGRGEQFF
D gene: -; J gene: TRBJ2-7; clone size: many; V gene: TRBV9; CDR3 DNA: TGTGCCAGCAGCGTAGGGTCGCAGAGCTCCTACGAGCAGTACTTC; CDR3 protein: CASSVGSQSSYEQYF
D gene: -; J gene: TRBJ1-2; clone size: -; V gene: TRBV14; CDR3 DNA: TGTGCCAGCAGCCATCTACAGGGAGGGGGCTACACCTTC; CDR3 protein: CASSHLQGGGYTF
D gene: TRBD2; J gene: TRBJ2-1; clone size: few; V gene: TRBV29-1; CDR3 DNA: TGCAGCGTCGTAGCGGGAGGGAGTTTGGGTGAGCAGTTCTTC; CDR3 protein: CSVVAGGSLGEQFF
D gene: -; J gene: TRBJ2-7; clone size: -; V gene: TRBV7-2; CDR3 DNA: TGTGCCAGCAGCTTGCAGGGATGGAGCTACGAGCAGTACTTC; CDR3 protein: CASSLQGWSYEQYF
D gene: -; J gene: TRBJ2-7; clone size: -; V gene: TRBV6-1; CDR3 DNA: TGTGCCAGCAGTGAAGCGTGGGGGTTAGAGCAGTACTTC; CDR3 protein: CASSEAWGLEQYF
D gene: TRBD2; J gene: TRBJ2-1; clone size: few; V gene: TRBV20-1; CDR3 DNA: TGCAGTGTCAGCTCGGGACTAGCGGATACAATGAGGCAGTTCTTC; CDR3 protein: CSVSSGLADTMRQFF